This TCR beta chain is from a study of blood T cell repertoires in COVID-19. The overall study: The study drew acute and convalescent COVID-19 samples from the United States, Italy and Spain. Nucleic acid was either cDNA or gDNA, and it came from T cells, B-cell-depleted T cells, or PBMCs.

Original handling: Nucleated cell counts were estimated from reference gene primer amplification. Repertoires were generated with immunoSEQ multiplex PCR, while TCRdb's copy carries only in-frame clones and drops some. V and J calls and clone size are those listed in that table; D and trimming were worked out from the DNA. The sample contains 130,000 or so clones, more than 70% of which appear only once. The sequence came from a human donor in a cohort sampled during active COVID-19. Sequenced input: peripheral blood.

The CDR3 spells CASSEQGVVTDTQYF. The CDR3 DNA reads TGTGCCAGCAGCGAACAGGGTGTCGTCACAGATACGCAGTATTTT. The V and J genes are TRBV6-4 and TRBJ2-3; tentative D call: TRBD1 (6 bases). The V gene's germline CDR1 is MRHNA and CDR2 SNTAGT. V lost 6 bases and J lost 2, with 15 bases in between. The CDR3 has 15 residues.